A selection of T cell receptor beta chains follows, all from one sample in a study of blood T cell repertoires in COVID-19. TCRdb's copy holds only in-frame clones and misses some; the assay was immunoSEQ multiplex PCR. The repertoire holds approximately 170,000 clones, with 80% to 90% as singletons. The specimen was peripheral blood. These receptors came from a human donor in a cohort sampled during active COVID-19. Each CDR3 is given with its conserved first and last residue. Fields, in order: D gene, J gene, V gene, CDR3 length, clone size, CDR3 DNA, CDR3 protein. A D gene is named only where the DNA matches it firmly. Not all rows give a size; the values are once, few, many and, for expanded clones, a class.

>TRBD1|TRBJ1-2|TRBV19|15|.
TGTGCCAGTAGTATTGCAGGGGGCGCTCGGTATGGCTACACCTTC
CASSIAGGARYGYTF
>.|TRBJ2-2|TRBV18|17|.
TGTGCCAGCTCACTAATGCAGGTGGCCAGAGACACCGGGGAGCTGTTTTTT
CASSLMQVARDTGELFF
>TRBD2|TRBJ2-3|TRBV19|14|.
TGTGCCAGTAAACTAGCGGCCAGCACAGATACGCAGTATTTT
CASKLAASTDTQYF
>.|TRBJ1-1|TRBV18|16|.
TGTGCCAGCTCACAAATCTCCGGGACACAGAACACTGAAGCTTTCTTT
CASSQISGTQNTEAFF
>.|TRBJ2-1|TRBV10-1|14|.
TGCGCCAGCAGTGAGGAGGGAAGGAGTAATGAGCAGTTCTTC
CASSEEGRSNEQFF
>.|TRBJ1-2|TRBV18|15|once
TGTGCCAGCTCACCACCGTACCCAGGGCAGGATGGCTACACCTTC
CASSPPYPGQDGYTF
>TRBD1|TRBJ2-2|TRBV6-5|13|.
TGTGCCTCAGACAGGGGTAACACCGGGGAGCTGTTTTTT
CASDRGNTGELFF
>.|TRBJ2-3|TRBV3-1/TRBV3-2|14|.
TGTGCCAGCAGCCAAGATTCTGGGCCAGATACGCAGTATTTT
CASSQDSGPDTQYF
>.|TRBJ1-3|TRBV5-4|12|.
TGTGCCAGCAGCCACGGGGTGGACACCATATATTTT
CASSHGVDTIYF
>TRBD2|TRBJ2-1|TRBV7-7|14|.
TGTGCCAGCAGCTTAGGACTAGCGGACAATGAGCAGTTCTTC
CASSLGLADNEQFF
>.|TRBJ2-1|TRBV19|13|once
TGTGCCAGTAGTTCTAACAGGGCTAATGAGCAGTTCTTC
CASSSNRANEQFF
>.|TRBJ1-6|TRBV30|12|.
TGTGCCTGGAGGGGGCGCGGTTCACCCCTCCACTTT
CAWRGRGSPLHF